The clone carrying this T cell receptor (beta chain) has at least ten counts. Its antigen is not known. The junction and the germline gene differ at one end; a read error may be behind it. Germline-derived CDR1 and CDR2 are SGDLS and YYNGEE. The CDR3 is 14 residues long. TCRdb redid the calling of the multiplex PCR reads with MiXCR, one entry per CDR3 protein. Among 150,000 to 200,000 distinct CDR3 sequences, 33% were seen once, and the ten largest hold approximately 3.9%. This sample is drawn from a study of breast tumors, draining lymph nodes, adjacent tissues. Study-level results: Most tumor T cells seemingly derive from lymph node, then expand in tumor. Tumor and nontumor repertoires were significantly more similar in luminal-like than in basal-like breast cancer. Tumor repertoires ranked between lymph nodes and nontumor tissue in diversity, with V and J gene preferences. The lymph node origin of tumor T cells was framed as consistent with a hypothesis, not demonstrated.

Axillary draining lymph nodes of breast cancer patients supplied the node samples. The receptor was isolated from a female donor with breast cancer. Some clones in this sample may be carry-over from other donors' samples. This chain uses TRBV9 with TRBJ2-5; D call uncertain. Sample: axillary lymph node tissue. CDR3 bases: TGTGCCAGCAGCGTAGGGGGTGGAGAAGAGACCCAGTCCTTC. This gives the protein CASSVGGGEETQSF. The whole variable domain, remainder taken from reference TRBV9 and TRBJ2-5, is DSGVTQTPKHLITATGQRVTLRCSPRSGDLSVYWYQQSLDQGLQFLIQYYNGEERAKGNILERFSAQQFPDLHSELNLSSLELGDSALYFCASSVGGGEETQSFGPGTRLLVL.